This passage covers 22 T cell receptor beta chains from one sample sequenced in a study of T cell responses to AZD1222 COVID-19 vaccine. Clones were sequenced by immunoSEQ multiplex PCR, and TCRdb holds only the in-frame ones, with some missing. The sample lists 55,000 to 70,000 clones; around nine tenths were seen once. The starting material was peripheral blood, obtained on day 0 of AZD1222 vaccination. The receptors were gathered from an adult in good health.

The V and J genes are TRBV2 and TRBJ1-1, with D perhaps matching TRBD1 (6 bases). The CDR3 sequence is 14 residues long. Germline CDR1 is SNHLY and CDR2 is FYNNEI. V lost 2 bases and J 5 bases, leaving 12 bases between the germline ends. The DNA of the CDR3 is TGTGCCAGCAGTGAAACAGGGCCGGGGACTGAAGCTTTCTTT. Its protein product is CASSETGPGTEAFF.

The chain joins TRBV18 to TRBJ2-3; tentatively, D is TRBD2 (5 bases). Germline CDR1 reads KGHSH; CDR2 reads LQKENI. There are 15 residues in the CDR3. V dropped 5 bases and J dropped 0 bases, with 12 bases sitting between them. In DNA, the CDR3 is TGTGCCAGCTCAGAACTAGGAACTAGCACAGATACGCAGTATTTT. Translating gives CASSELGTSTDTQYF.

This clone was seen once. The V call is TRBV6-4, the J call TRBJ2-3; TRBD2 agrees at 8 bases. Looked up from germline, CDR1 is MRHNA and CDR2 is SNTAGT. Trimming at V came to 5 bases and at J to 7 bases, leaving 11 bases not matched to a gene. The CDR3 is 15 amino acids. CDR3 amino acids: CASSPGTSIRYTQYF. The CDR3 nucleotides read TGTGCCAGCAGTCCCGGGACTAGTATCCGATATACGCAGTATTTT.

The CDR3 DNA reads TGTGCCAGCCGTGGGGGCTGGAACACTGAAGCTTTCTTT. Protein sequence: CASRGGWNTEAFF. The chain carries TRBV12-3 or TRBV12-4 and TRBJ1-1, with D possibly being TRBD1 (6 bases). Trimming took off 8 bases at V and 1 base at J, with 11 bases between the two ends. The CDR3 totals 13 residues.

This clone was seen a few times. V usage is TRBV7-2 and J usage is TRBJ1-3, with D tentatively TRBD1 (5 bases). The CDR3 has 15 residues. V lost 5 bases to trimming and J lost 4 bases, with 15 bases between them. CDR1 and CDR2 from the germline V gene are SGHTA and FQGNSA. The CDR3 nucleotides are TGTGCCAGCAGCCCAAGCACAGGAGTCGGAAACACCATATATTTT. Translated: CASSPSTGVGNTIYF.

Concerning this clone itself: This same CDR3 is encoded by further DNA sequences in the sample. The chain has TRBV4-2 and TRBJ1-1, with a tentative D call TRBD1 (6 bases). Trimming took 3 bases from V and 4 from J, leaving 15 bases between them. CDR1 and CDR2 from the germline V gene are LGHNA and YNFKEQ. The CDR3 loop spans 15 amino acids. The CDR3 here is CASSQVEGGSTEAFF. The CDR3 DNA reads TGTGCCAGCAGCCAGGTGGAAGGGGGGAGCACTGAAGCTTTCTTT.

This clone has a single count. The chain employs TRBV6-5 and TRBJ1-2; D is perhaps TRBD1 (5 bases). The germline CDR1 and CDR2 sequences are MNHEY and SVGAGI. CDR3 length: 14 residues. The germline V and J ends were trimmed by 1 base and 4 bases, with 10 bases remaining between them. As DNA, the CDR3 is TGTGCCAGCAGTTACTTGAGGGACGGCTATGGCTACACCTTC. Protein: CASSYLRDGYGYTF.

The V and J genes are TRBV5-1 and TRBJ2-3; 7 bases map to TRBD2. The J segment lost 4 bases and the V segment lost 5 bases, leaving 10 bases of the junction unmatched. This CDR3 has 15 amino acids. CDR1 is SGHRS and CDR2 is YFSETQ in the germline V gene. The CDR3, as DNA: TGCGCCAGCAGTCAGATGAGCGGGATGGCAGATACGCAGTATTTT. Protein: CASSQMSGMADTQYF.

This chain uses TRBV6-2 or TRBV6-3 with TRBJ1-2, with 11 bases lining up with TRBD1. CDR1 and CDR2 (germline): MNHEY, SVGEGT. The CDR3 is 14 residues long. V dropped 6 bases and J dropped 4; count of bases not matched to a gene: 4. The CDR3 region is CASSQGTGGYGYTF. CDR3 DNA sequence: TGTGCCAGCAGCCAAGGGACAGGGGGCTATGGCTACACCTTC.

This sequence joins TRBV29-1 and TRBJ1-1; a possible D gene is TRBD1 (6 bases). The germline gives CDR1 SQVTM, CDR2 ANQGSEA. The length of the CDR3 is 10 residues. Trimming took 7 bases from V and 6 from J, leaving 9 bases between them. Here the CDR3 reads CSGGGSEAFF. CDR3 in DNA: TGCAGCGGCGGGGGCTCTGAAGCTTTCTTT.

The rearrangement joins TRBV5-1 to TRBJ2-7; 12 nucleotides align to TRBD2. This CDR3 contains 16 residues. Germline CDR1 reads SGHRS; CDR2 reads YFSETQ. Trimming removed 0 bases from V and 2 bases from J; junction bases left unmatched: 3. CDR3 amino acids: CASSLGLAGGTYEQYF. In DNA, the CDR3 is TGCGCCAGCAGCTTGGGCCTAGCGGGAGGGACCTACGAGCAGTACTTC.

This clone has a handful of counts. This sequence joins TRBV27 and TRBJ2-1; 7 nucleotides align to TRBD1. Germline CDR1 MNHEY, CDR2 SMNVEV (reference sequence). The ends lost 0 bases at V and 3 bases at J; junction bases unmatched: 2. There are 15 residues in the CDR3. CDR3 region: CASSLSAGGYNEQFF. CDR3 sequence (DNA): TGTGCCAGCAGTTTATCGGCAGGGGGCTACAATGAGCAGTTCTTC.

The chain couples TRBV7-9 to TRBJ1-1, with 11 bases aligning to TRBD1. Trimming took 4 bases from V and 4 from J; bases not matched to a gene: 14. Germline CDR1 is SEHNR and CDR2 is FQNEAQ (reference sequence). CDR3 length equals 18 residues. The CDR3 region is CASSSGDRGFAFGTEAFF. The CDR3 nucleotides are TGTGCCAGCAGCTCGGGGGACAGGGGGTTTGCGTTCGGCACTGAAGCTTTCTTT.

The chain employs TRBV12-5 and TRBJ1-1, with a tentative D call TRBD1 (6 bases). V lost 4 bases, J lost 1 base, and 19 bases lay in between. CDR1 is LGHNT and CDR2 is FRNRAP in the germline V gene. The CDR3 runs to 17 residues. CDR3 sequence (DNA): TGTGCTAGTGGTTCCTTCGCCACAGGGTCGAGGAACACTGAAGCTTTCTTT. Amino acids: CASGSFATGSRNTEAFF.

The CDR3, as DNA: TGTGCCAGCAGTACATCGAGCGCTAGCGGGGACAATGAGCAGTTCTTC. This encodes CASSTSSASGDNEQFF. V gene TRBV28 combines with J gene TRBJ2-1; 9 bases are a match to TRBD2. Germline assignment: CDR1 MDHEN and CDR2 SYDVKM. With V trimmed by 5 bases and J by 5 bases, 10 bases remained unmatched. The length of the CDR3 is 16 residues. The full variable domain, in which reference TRBV28 and TRBJ2-1 provide the parts outside the CDR3, is DVKVTQSSRYLVKRTGEKVFLECVQDMDHENMFWYRQDPGLGLRLIYFSYDVKMKEKGDIPEGYSVSREKKERFSLILESASTNQTSMYLCASSTSSASGDNEQFFGPGTRLTVL.

This clone was picked up one time. The genes are TRBV2 and TRBJ1-6; TRBD1 aligns across 7 bases. The CDR3 sequence is 14 residues long. After removal of 6 bases from V and 7 bases from J, the junction contained 6 bases not matched to a gene. CDR1 and CDR2 (germline): SNHLY, FYNNEI. The DNA of the CDR3 is TGTGCCAGCAGCACTGACAGGGTGAATTCACCCCTCCACTTT. Its translation: CASSTDRVNSPLHF.

The sample holds one count of this clone. The CDR3 DNA is TGTGCCAGCAGTACCCTGAGAGACAGGGAAGAGACCCAGTACTTC. Translation: CASSTLRDREETQYF. V and J are TRBV6-2 or TRBV6-3 and TRBJ2-5; 7 bases map to TRBD1. V shed 5 bases, J shed 3 bases, and the junction held 9 bases outside the gene matches. This CDR3 contains 15 residues. Germline loops: CDR1 MNHEY, CDR2 SVGEGT.

CDR3 loop: CASSFQTDNEQFF. The DNA for the CDR3 is TGTGCCAGCAGCTTCCAGACAGACAATGAGCAGTTCTTC. V and J are TRBV11-2 and TRBJ2-1; D might be TRBD1 (5 bases). Trimming removed 3 bases at V and 5 bases at J, with 8 bases between. CDR3 length: 13 residues. Germline lookup yields CDR1 SGHAT and CDR2 FQNNGV.

The rearrangement joins TRBV4-2 to TRBJ2-5, with D perhaps TRBD1 (6 bases). V lost 1 base to trimming and J lost 5 bases, with 8 bases between them. Germline assignment: CDR1 LGHNA and CDR2 YNFKEQ. This CDR3 region has 13 residues. The CDR3 DNA is TGTGCCAGCAGCCAAGGGGGGCGGGAGACCCAGTACTTC. Protein sequence: CASSQGGRETQYF.

The CDR3 sequence: CASTGTTYNEQFF. Written as DNA, the CDR3 is TGTGCCAGCACCGGGACAACCTACAATGAGCAGTTCTTC. The chain employs TRBV6-1 and TRBJ2-1, with D possibly being TRBD1 (6 bases). V was shortened by 7 bases and J by 2 bases, with 9 bases between the two germline ends. This CDR3 is 13 amino acids long. Germline V gives CDR1 MNHNS, CDR2 SASEGT.

This rearrangement joins TRBV5-1 to TRBJ2-7, with 10 bases matching TRBD1. The germline V gene encodes CDR1 SGHRS and CDR2 YFSETQ. V lost 0 bases to trimming and J lost 2 bases; unmatched junction nucleotides: 5. This CDR3 region has 16 residues. The CDR3 DNA follows: TGCGCCAGCAGCTTGGCCCAGGGACAGGGGACCTACGAGCAGTACTTC. Residues: CASSLAQGQGTYEQYF.

This chain links TRBV20-1 with TRBJ1-1; no definite D call. The germline CDR1 and CDR2 sequences are DFQATT and SNEGSKA (reference sequence). V was clipped by 5 bases and J by 1 base, with 11 bases between them. The CDR3 spans 13 residues. CDR3 residues: CSAGETGNTEAFF. In DNA, the CDR3 is TGCAGTGCTGGTGAGACGGGGAACACTGAAGCTTTCTTT.